This T cell receptor (beta chain) was sequenced during a study of control samples from healthy donors and cancer patients. Sequencing was performed with immunoSEQ multiplex PCR; in TCRdb, only in-frame clones are kept and a portion is missing. The sample lists 150,000 to 180,000 clones; around 95% were seen once. Germline V gene lookup returns CDR1 SQVTM and CDR2 ANQGSEA. The CDR3 consists of 10 residues. The V end was cut by 3 bases, the J end by 4 bases, with 3 bases between. The source of this sequence is a middle-aged man in good health. This sequence joins TRBV29-1 and TRBJ1-2; no firm D call. The sequenced sample was blood. CDR3 sequence (DNA): TGCAGCGTTGATTTCTATGGCTACACCTTC. Translated: CSVDFYGYTF.